Below are 23 T cell receptor beta chains sequenced from a single sample in a study of blood T cell repertoires in COVID-19. The table came from immunoSEQ multiplex PCR; TCRdb's copy has only in-frame clones and leaves some out. This table has 60,000 to 75,000 clones, about 80% appearing once. The sample was peripheral blood. The receptors were gathered from a human donor in a cohort sampled during active COVID-19.

The V and J genes are TRBV5-5 and TRBJ1-2; TRBD1 might be the D (5 bases). The CDR3 has 14 residues. Trimming cost V 0 bases and J 2 bases, with 8 bases left between them. The germline CDR1 and CDR2 sequences are SGHKS and YYEKEE (reference sequence). The CDR3 nucleotides are TGTGCCAGCAGCTTGGGGCAGGGAAACTATGGCTACACCTTC. Protein product: CASSLGQGNYGYTF.

The CDR3 sequence: CASSLYGQGGELFF. CDR3 sequence (DNA): TGTGCCAGCAGCTTGTACGGGCAGGGCGGGGAGCTGTTTTTT. The chain carries TRBV7-8 and TRBJ2-2; possible D gene TRBD1, 5 bases. Germline values: CDR1 SGHVS, CDR2 FQNEAQ. The CDR3 totals 14 residues. V was pared by 3 bases and J by 7 bases, with 12 bases between.

V and J are TRBV11-2 and TRBJ1-1; no clear D gene. Between the trimmed V and J ends, which lost 4 bases and 1 base, there was a span of 4 bases. The CDR3 is 12 residues long. The V gene's germline CDR1 is SGHAT and CDR2 FQNNGV. CDR3 region: CASSSSNTEAFF. The CDR3 DNA is TGTGCCAGCAGCTCCTCGAACACTGAAGCTTTCTTT.

The rearrangement uses TRBV7-9 and TRBJ2-1; D gene unclear. The germline V gene encodes CDR1 SEHNR and CDR2 FQNEAQ (reference sequence). The CDR3 covers 16 residues. The V end was cut by 2 bases, the J end by 8 bases, with 19 bases between. The CDR3 protein is CASSLFPDTPEDEQFF. Written as DNA, the CDR3 is TGTGCCAGCAGCTTATTCCCAGATACGCCAGAGGATGAGCAGTTCTTC.

This clone was counted once. The CDR3 bases are TGCGCCAGCAGTGGGGAGGGTTACGAGCAGTACTTC. This encodes CASSGEGYEQYF. This rearrangement joins TRBV10-2 to TRBJ2-7; 7 nucleotides line up with TRBD2. Germline V gene data show CDR1 as WSHSY and CDR2 as SAAADI. There are 12 residues in the CDR3. J was trimmed by 4 bases and V by 4 bases; bases with no gene match: 1.

This clone has just a few counts. J is TRBJ1-1 and V is TRBV29-1; unclear D gene. V lost 6 bases and J 0 bases, leaving 5 bases between the germline ends. This CDR3 is built from 11 residues. The germline CDR1 and CDR2 sequences are SQVTM and ANQGSEA. CDR3 region: CSVRVNTEAFF. Here the CDR3 DNA reads TGCAGCGTGCGGGTGAACACTGAAGCTTTCTTT.

The chain has TRBV2 and TRBJ2-2, with D perhaps matching TRBD1 (5 bases). Germline lookup yields CDR1 SNHLY and CDR2 FYNNEI. The CDR3 runs 15 residues. Trimming took off 3 bases at V and 0 bases at J, with 8 bases between the two ends. The CDR3 region has the DNA TGTGCCAGCAGTGATTGGGGCGCGAACACCGGGGAGCTGTTTTTT. This encodes CASSDWGANTGELFF.

The chain couples TRBV11-2 to TRBJ1-3, with D perhaps matching TRBD1 (5 bases). This CDR3 has 15 amino acids. Germline V gives CDR1 SGHAT, CDR2 FQNNGV. V was pared by 0 bases and J by 4 bases, with 10 bases between. CDR3 residues: CASSLERGTGNTIYF. The CDR3 DNA sequence: TGTGCCAGCAGCTTAGAAAGGGGAACCGGAAACACCATATATTTT.

The chain links TRBV7-9 to TRBJ1-1; 7 bases are a match to TRBD1. Trimming removed 4 bases from V and 4 bases from J; junction bases left unmatched: 6. The CDR3 runs 14 residues. Germline V gives CDR1 SEHNR, CDR2 FQNEAQ (reference sequence). CDR3 nucleotide sequence: TGTGCCAGCAGCTCCGGGAACAGGGGCACTGAAGCTTTCTTT. Protein product: CASSSGNRGTEAFF.

This clone was found once. The rearrangement joins TRBV29-1 to TRBJ2-3; 8 positions match TRBD1. Germline V gives CDR1 SQVTM, CDR2 ANQGSEA. The CDR3 loop spans 14 amino acids. J gave up 1 base and V 6 bases, and 6 bases lay outside the gene matches. The CDR3 is CSVQQGVGTDTQYF. CDR3 nucleotide sequence: TGCAGCGTGCAACAGGGGGTTGGCACAGATACGCAGTATTTT.

The chain has TRBV4-2 and TRBJ1-1, with 7 bases lining up with TRBD1. V dropped 3 bases and J dropped 6; count of bases not matched to a gene: 7. The CDR3 has 14 residues. CDR1 is LGHNA, CDR2 YNFKEQ, per germline. The CDR3, as DNA: TGTGCCAGCAGCCAGGCTACAGGGGAACCTGAAGCTTTCTTT. Translating gives CASSQATGEPEAFF.

V gene TRBV25-1 combines with J gene TRBJ2-5, with TRBD2 matching 8 bases. Trimming took 5 bases from V and 0 from J; bases not matched to a gene: 11. Looked up from germline, CDR1 is MGHDK and CDR2 is SYGVNS. The CDR3 is 17 amino acids. The CDR3 nucleotides are TGTGCCAGCAGTCACTCCGGGGGGGGGAGGGACCAAGAGACCCAGTACTTC. As protein: CASSHSGGGRDQETQYF.

V usage is TRBV9 and J usage is TRBJ2-2, with TRBD1 matching 9 bases. The CDR3 is made up of 13 amino acids. Germline V CDR1 and CDR2: SGDLS, YYNGEE. V was clipped by 4 bases and J by 9 bases; unmatched bases: 4. The CDR3 is CASSRTGGRELFF. CDR3 bases: TGTGCCAGCAGCAGAACAGGGGGCCGGGAGCTGTTTTTT.

The chain has TRBV12-3 or TRBV12-4 and TRBJ1-1; D is perhaps TRBD1 (5 bases). CDR3 length: 12 amino acids. Deletions cut 3 bases from V and 11 bases from J, with 13 bases between. CDR3 sequence reads: CASSLGGGDAFF. DNA of the CDR3: TGTGCCAGCAGTTTGGGTGGGGGGGACGCTTTCTTT.

CDR3 region: CASSSGTGPSTDTQYF. The CDR3 DNA sequence: TGTGCCAGCAGCTCCGGGACAGGGCCCAGCACAGATACGCAGTATTTT. J is TRBJ2-3 and V is TRBV7-2; TRBD1 agrees at 9 bases. The germline V gene has CDR1 SGHTA and CDR2 FQGNSA. With V trimmed by 4 bases and J by 0 bases, 5 bases remained unmatched. The CDR3 length is 16 residues. Using reference TRBV7-2 and TRBJ2-3 for the parts outside the CDR3, the full variable domain is GAGVSQSPSNKVTEKGKDVELRCDPISGHTALYWYRQSLGQGLEFLIYFQGNSAPDKSGLPSDRFSAERTGGSVSTLTIQRTQQEDSAVYLCASSSGTGPSTDTQYFGPGTRLTVL.

V gene TRBV29-1 combines with J gene TRBJ1-1; 11 nucleotides agree with TRBD1. Germline V gives CDR1 SQVTM, CDR2 ANQGSEA. The V gene end was trimmed by 4 bases and the J gene end by 4 bases; junction bases not matched to a gene: 5. This CDR3 spans 14 amino acids. This chain's CDR3 is CSVVLGQGGTEAFF. The CDR3 coding sequence is TGCAGCGTTGTTCTGGGACAGGGGGGCACTGAAGCTTTCTTT.

J is TRBJ1-2 and V is TRBV6-5, with 10 bases lining up with TRBD1. The J segment lost 3 bases and the V segment lost 4 bases, leaving 2 bases of the junction unmatched. This CDR3 is 14 amino acids long. Germline V lookup: CDR1 MNHEY, CDR2 SVGAGI. The CDR3 region is CASSFGTGDYGYTF. CDR3 DNA: TGTGCCAGCAGTTTCGGGACAGGGGACTATGGCTACACCTTC.

The rearrangement uses TRBV28 and TRBJ1-1, with 9 bases matching TRBD1. J lost 5 bases, V lost 6 bases, and 10 bases had no gene match. The CDR3 has 15 amino acids. Germline V lookup: CDR1 MDHEN, CDR2 SYDVKM. The DNA for the CDR3 is TGTGCCAGCAGCGGGACAGGGTTAAGTTGGACTGAAGCTTTCTTT. Translated: CASSGTGLSWTEAFF.

The chain joins TRBV19 to TRBJ2-3, with D possibly TRBD2 on 5 matching bases. CDR1 is LNHDA and CDR2 is SQIVND in the germline V gene (reference sequence). V was trimmed by 3 bases and J by 2 bases, leaving 12 bases between them. The CDR3 length is 15 residues. The CDR3 is CASSIFLDSTDTQYF. The DNA for the CDR3 is TGTGCCAGTAGTATTTTTTTGGACTCCACAGATACGCAGTATTTT.

This clone occurred a few times. This chain joins TRBV5-5 and TRBJ1-5, with 7 positions matching TRBD1. The CDR3 contains 15 residues. Trimming took 2 bases from V and 3 from J; bases not matched to a gene: 5. The germline gives CDR1 SGHKS, CDR2 YYEKEE (reference sequence). CDR3 sequence (DNA): TGTGCCAGCAGCTTATGGGACAGTACCAATCAGCCCCAGCATTTT. This gives the protein CASSLWDSTNQPQHF.

This chain uses TRBV18 with TRBJ1-6; D is ambiguous. The germline V gene encodes CDR1 KGHSH and CDR2 LQKENI. The germline V and J ends were trimmed by 2 bases and 10 bases, with 27 bases remaining between them. This CDR3 contains 19 residues. CDR3 sequence: CASSPSARLSEVVGSPLHF. For the CDR3, the DNA is TGTGCCAGCTCACCAAGTGCGAGGCTCTCTGAGGTCGTCGGCTCACCCCTCCACTTT.

The chain uses TRBV7-9 and TRBJ2-7; 10 bases agree with TRBD2. This CDR3 contains 17 residues. The junction had 12 bases not matched to a gene; V was cut back by 1 base and J by 6 bases. In germline, CDR1 is SEHNR, CDR2 FQNEAQ (reference sequence). The CDR3 DNA follows: TGTGCCAGCAGCTTAGTAAAAGCCGCTAGCGGGGGTAGCGAGCAGTACTTC. It encodes CASSLVKAASGGSEQYF. Full variable domain (rest looked up from reference TRBV7-9 and TRBJ2-7): DTGVSQNPRHKITKRGQNVTFRCDPISEHNRLYWYRQTLGQGPEFLTYFQNEAQLEKSRLLSDRFSAERPKGSFSTLEIQRTEQGDSAMYLCASSLVKAASGGSEQYFGPGTRLTVT.

The chain carries TRBV7-9 and TRBJ1-3; D is unclear. The ends were cut back, 5 bases at V and 1 base at J, with 3 bases in the middle. CDR3 size: 12 residues. CDR1 is SEHNR and CDR2 is FQNEAQ in the germline V gene (reference sequence). In DNA, the CDR3 is TGTGCCAGCAGCCATTCTGGAAACACCATATATTTT. Translating it yields CASSHSGNTIYF.